These 28 T cell receptor beta chains were sequenced from one sample in a study of cytomegalovirus exposure and HLA in healthy donors. PCR primers comprised 60 Vbeta and 13 Jbeta primers. Profiled with immunoSEQ multiplex PCR; TCRdb holds only in-frame clones, not every one. The sample has 120,000 or so clones; about 74% are singletons. The specimen sequenced was PBMCs. The receptor set was obtained from a woman aged 40-49 years in good health and CMV-seropositive.

The J gene is TRBJ2-7, the V gene TRBV5-5; TRBD1 is a possible D gene (5 bases). CDR3 length equals 15 residues. Trimming removed 3 bases from V and 4 bases from J, with 17 bases in between. Germline V CDR1 and CDR2: SGHKS, YYEKEE (reference sequence). The CDR3 here is CASSSTTGLSYEQYF. The DNA of the CDR3 is TGTGCCAGCAGCTCAACTACAGGTTTGTCTTACGAGCAGTACTTC.

The chain recombines TRBV6-1 with TRBJ1-2; D ambiguous. V lost 1 base, J lost 6 bases, and 15 bases lay in between. The CDR3 consists of 15 residues. Germline CDR1 MNHNS, CDR2 SASEGT. This chain's CDR3 is CASSEVRDGGNGYTF. The CDR3 DNA reads TGTGCCAGCAGTGAAGTTCGGGATGGAGGAAATGGCTACACCTTC.

V is TRBV7-9 and J is TRBJ1-1; D might be TRBD1 (5 bases). The V and J ends lost 5 bases and 6 bases respectively, with 22 bases between them. CDR3 size: 16 residues. Germline V gene sequence: CDR1 SEHNR, CDR2 FQNEAQ (reference sequence). The CDR3 DNA reads as TGTGCCAGCAGCGCCCTCGGGGGGAGGGGCACCCCTGAAGCTTTCTTT. It yields the protein CASSALGGRGTPEAFF.

The genes are TRBV9 and TRBJ2-7; 9 nucleotides line up with TRBD2. Germline CDR1 is SGDLS and CDR2 is YYNGEE. Trimming took 0 bases from V and 5 from J; bases not matched to a gene: 6. This CDR3 has 15 amino acids. The CDR3 reads CASSVEGGGANEQYF. CDR3 coding DNA: TGTGCCAGCAGCGTAGAGGGCGGGGGGGCCAACGAGCAGTACTTC.

The chain carries TRBV29-1 and TRBJ2-1; 7 positions agree with TRBD1. V dropped 7 bases and J dropped 3; count of bases not matched to a gene: 15. The CDR3 contains 16 residues. Looked up from germline, CDR1 is SQVTM and CDR2 is ANQGSEA. As DNA, the CDR3 is TGCAGCGCCAAAAGGGGGTTTAGGGACAGCTACAATGAGCAGTTCTTC. It translates to CSAKRGFRDSYNEQFF.

The chain carries TRBV19 and TRBJ2-3; possibly TRBD1 for D (5 bases). CDR1 and CDR2 (germline): LNHDA, SQIVND (reference sequence). Trimming cost V 3 bases and J 0 bases, with 7 bases left between them. CDR3 length equals 14 residues. The CDR3 reads CASSIRQSTDTQYF. CDR3 in DNA: TGTGCCAGTAGTATTCGACAGAGCACAGATACGCAGTATTTT.

With respect to this clone: The germline gene is not matched at one end of the junction; a read error may be the cause. Other DNA sequences from this sample encode an identical CDR3 as well. DNA of the CDR3: TGCAGCGTGATACAGGGGCCTGGAAACACCATATACTTT. Translated: CSVIQGPGNTIYF. The genes are TRBV29-1 and TRBJ1-3, with 7 bases lining up with TRBD1. Germline CDR1 and CDR2: SQVTM and ANQGSEA. The CDR3 has 13 amino acids.

This clone was counted only a few times. The chain combines TRBV28 with TRBJ2-5; the match to TRBD2 covers 11 bases. Germline lookup yields CDR1 MDHEN and CDR2 SYDVKM. This CDR3 is built from 14 residues. V lost 5 bases to trimming and J lost 3 bases; unmatched junction nucleotides: 2. The chain's CDR3 is CASSPGLAEETQYF. The CDR3 coding sequence is TGTGCCAGCAGTCCGGGACTAGCGGAAGAGACCCAGTACTTC.

This clone occurred a few times. The chain carries TRBV7-2 and TRBJ2-2; D is possibly TRBD1 (6 bases). The CDR3 is 16 residues long. The germline V gene has CDR1 SGHTA and CDR2 FQGNSA. Trimming left V 3 bases short and J 7 bases short, with 18 bases between. The DNA for the CDR3 is TGTGCCAGCAGCTTGCGGCTATCTCAAGGGGGCGGGGAGCTGTTTTTT. Protein product: CASSLRLSQGGGELFF.

The chain carries TRBV6-1 and TRBJ2-2, with TRBD1 matching 8 bases. CDR1 and CDR2 from the germline V gene are MNHNS and SASEGT. This CDR3 contains 14 residues. J was trimmed by 7 bases and V by 7 bases; bases with no gene match: 8. The DNA of the CDR3 is TGTGCCAGCAACCCCTCAGGGGGCATCGGGGAGCTGTTTTTT. Amino acid sequence: CASNPSGGIGELFF.

V is TRBV2 and J is TRBJ2-1; perhaps TRBD1 as D (5 bases). CDR1 and CDR2 (germline): SNHLY, FYNNEI. This CDR3 has 15 amino acids. Trimming removed 2 bases at V and 9 bases at J, with 17 bases between. The CDR3 is CASSEWLLYQGEQFF. Written as DNA, the CDR3 is TGTGCCAGCAGTGAATGGCTCCTGTATCAGGGTGAGCAGTTCTTC.

This clone was found once. CDR3 in DNA: TGTGCCAGCAGTCAAGGACAGGGCCACTATGGCTACACCTTC. Translating it yields CASSQGQGHYGYTF. J is TRBJ1-2 and V is TRBV2; 8 nucleotides match TRBD1. CDR3 size: 14 residues. The germline V gene encodes CDR1 SNHLY and CDR2 FYNNEI. V was pared by 5 bases and J by 3 bases, with 5 bases of the junction left unmatched.

This chain links TRBV11-2 with TRBJ1-2; D remains ambiguous. Trimming pared 5 bases from V and 2 bases from J, leaving 24 bases between. The CDR3 length is 18 residues. Germline V gene lookup returns CDR1 SGHAT and CDR2 FQNNGV. Here the CDR3 DNA reads TGTGCCAGCAGCGACCACTTTGCGATAGCGGAAAACAACTATGGCTACACCTTC. Encoded protein: CASSDHFAIAENNYGYTF. Supplemented by reference TRBV11-2 and TRBJ1-2, the full variable domain reads EAGVAQSPRYKIIEKRQSVAFWCNPISGHATLYWYQQILGQGPKLLIQFQNNGVVDDSQLPKDRFSAERLKGVDSTLKIQPAKLEDSAVYLCASSDHFAIAENNYGYTFGSGTRLTVV.

The count of this clone is one. Other DNA sequences in the same sample also yield this CDR3. The rearrangement links TRBV19 to TRBJ2-5; 14 positions agree with TRBD2. The trim removed 6 bases at V and 5 bases at J, leaving 8 bases unmatched. The CDR3 has 16 amino acids. Germline CDR1 LNHDA, CDR2 SQIVND (reference sequence). CDR3 sequence reads: CASSPGTSGRGETQYF. The CDR3 coding sequence is TGTGCCAGTAGCCCCGGGACTAGCGGGAGAGGGGAGACCCAGTACTTC. Full variable domain (rest looked up from reference TRBV19 and TRBJ2-5): DGGITQSPKYLFRKEGQNVTLSCEQNLNHDAMYWYRQDPGQGLRLIYYSQIVNDFQKGDIAEGYSVSREKKESFPLTVTSAQKNPTAFYLCASSPGTSGRGETQYFGPGTRLLVL.

V gene TRBV2 combines with J gene TRBJ1-5, with D perhaps TRBD1 (5 bases). The germline CDR1 and CDR2 sequences are SNHLY and FYNNEI. With 4 bases removed from V and 0 bases from J, the gap between germline ends came to 10 bases. The CDR3 spans 15 residues. CDR3 protein: CASSAPGNSNQPQHF. CDR3 coding DNA: TGTGCCAGCAGTGCCCCAGGGAATAGCAATCAGCCCCAGCATTTT.

This clone appeared a single time. The V and J genes are TRBV11-2 and TRBJ1-6; 10 bases fit TRBD1. The length of the CDR3 is 16 residues. Germline CDR1 SGHAT, CDR2 FQNNGV. J was trimmed by 12 bases and V by 5 bases; bases with no gene match: 13. Written as DNA, the CDR3 is TGTGCCAGCAGCCCCCCCGGGACAGGGGTCTTCCGACCCCTCCACTTT. This encodes CASSPPGTGVFRPLHF.

The chain employs TRBV10-2 and TRBJ2-7; tentatively, D is TRBD2 (7 bases). V lost 0 bases, J lost 5 bases, and 17 bases lay in between. The CDR3 extends over 16 amino acids. Per the germline V gene, CDR1 is WSHSY and CDR2 is SAAADI. The DNA for the CDR3 is TGCGCCAGCAGTGAGTCGACAAGTGGGGGGGACAACGAGCAGTACTTC. It yields the protein CASSESTSGGDNEQYF.

This chain uses TRBV5-4 with TRBJ1-6; D is possibly TRBD1 (5 bases). The CDR3 is made up of 15 amino acids. Germline V gene lookup returns CDR1 SGHNT and CDR2 YYREEE (reference sequence). Trimming shortened V by 3 bases and J by 9 bases, and 16 bases separated the two germline ends. In DNA form, the CDR3 reads TGTGCCAGCAGCTCGAAAACCGGGACTTCTTCACCCCTCCACTTT. Its protein is CASSSKTGTSSPLHF.

About this clone: The CDR3 carries no conserved terminal phenylalanine or tryptophan, so it likely arises from a read error. The chain combines TRBV2 with TRBJ1-2; D not resolved. CDR1 and CDR2 from the germline V gene are SNHLY and FYNNEI. The CDR3 has 13 residues. The V and J ends lost 7 bases and 6 bases respectively, with 15 bases between them. The DNA for the CDR3 is TGTGCCAGCAAGCGAGATTCTCGGGATGGCTACACCGTC. Amino acid sequence: CASKRDSRDGYTV.

The gene calls are TRBV9 and TRBJ2-7, with 9 nucleotides matching TRBD2. J lost 2 bases, V lost 3 bases, and 6 bases had no gene match. Germline-derived CDR1 and CDR2 are SGDLS and YYNGEE. The CDR3 is made up of 15 amino acids. The CDR3 region is CASSAVAGAAYEQYF. The CDR3 DNA follows: TGTGCCAGCAGCGCCGTAGCGGGAGCAGCCTACGAGCAGTACTTC.

This clone was observed a few times. The chain carries TRBV6-1 and TRBJ1-1; D uncertain. V gave up 0 bases and J gave up 2 bases, with 4 bases separating them. This CDR3 has 13 amino acids. From germline, CDR1 is MNHNS and CDR2 SASEGT. The CDR3 loop is CASSEALNTEAFF. The CDR3 nucleotides read TGTGCCAGCAGTGAAGCGCTAAACACTGAAGCTTTCTTT.

This clone came up once. The rearrangement links TRBV2 to TRBJ2-7; 10 positions agree with TRBD1. Germline V gives CDR1 SNHLY, CDR2 FYNNEI. The length of the CDR3 is 14 residues. Trimming cost V 4 bases and J 1 base; bases outside gene matches: 1. The CDR3 sequence: CASSVDRGSYEQYF. The CDR3 DNA follows: TGTGCCAGCAGTGTGGACAGGGGGTCCTACGAGCAGTACTTC.

In its sample, this clone was seen a few times. The V gene is TRBV11-2, the J gene TRBJ2-7; 8 bases line up with TRBD2. The length of the CDR3 is 16 residues. Trimming removed 0 bases from V and 4 bases from J; junction bases left unmatched: 8. Per germline, CDR1 SGHAT and CDR2 FQNNGV. CDR3 nucleotide sequence: TGTGCCAGCAGCTTAGATCGAGCAGCGGGAGTTTACGAGCAGTACTTC. Its protein is CASSLDRAAGVYEQYF.

This sequence joins TRBV5-4 and TRBJ1-4; D gene unclear. This CDR3 region has 15 residues. Germline V gene lookup returns CDR1 SGHNT and CDR2 YYREEE (reference sequence). Trimming took 0 bases from V and 6 from J, leaving 12 bases between them. CDR3: CASSLAGGSHEKLFF. The CDR3 region has the DNA TGTGCCAGCAGCTTGGCCGGTGGTTCCCATGAAAAACTGTTTTTT.

This chain connects TRBV19 to TRBJ1-4; D is undetermined. Germline CDR1 reads LNHDA; CDR2 reads SQIVND (reference sequence). This CDR3 comprises 14 residues. Trimming pared 3 bases from V and 3 bases from J, leaving 8 bases between. The CDR3 here is CASSISAANEKLFF. The CDR3 DNA sequence: TGTGCCAGTAGTATCTCGGCGGCTAATGAAAAACTGTTTTTT.

The chain joins TRBV7-2 to TRBJ2-1, with TRBD2 matching over 10 bases. The CDR3 totals 15 residues. The germline V gene encodes CDR1 SGHTA and CDR2 FQGNSA. V lost 4 bases, J lost 3 bases, and 3 bases stayed unmatched. CDR3: CASSSLAGFYNEQFF. CDR3 DNA sequence: TGTGCCAGCAGCTCACTAGCGGGGTTCTACAATGAGCAGTTCTTC.

A few counts support this clone. The V call is TRBV4-3, the J call TRBJ2-3, with TRBD2 identical over 11 bases. Germline V CDR1 and CDR2: LGHNA, YSLEER. The CDR3 loop spans 15 amino acids. V shed 5 bases and J 4 bases; nucleotides not matched to a gene: 5. The CDR3 bases are TGCGCCAGCAGCTCTCTAGCGGGAGGATCAGATACGCAGTATTTT. Its protein is CASSSLAGGSDTQYF.

V usage is TRBV6-1 and J usage is TRBJ2-7; 7 positions match TRBD2. Trimming at V came to 2 bases and at J to 4 bases, leaving 8 bases not matched to a gene. Germline-derived CDR1 and CDR2 are MNHNS and SASEGT. This CDR3 has 15 residues. The CDR3 nucleotides are TGTGCCAGCAGTGAAACGGCGGGGGACTATTACGAGCAGTACTTC. The encoded protein is CASSETAGDYYEQYF.